Listed below are T cell receptor beta chains from one sample, sequenced in a study of vaccination effects on CD4 cells after COVID-19. Sequenced by immunoSEQ multiplex PCR; TCRdb stores in-frame clones only, minus some. The table includes roughly 30,000 clones, 75% to 85% detected once. Their cognate antigens are unknown. This sample comprised CD4+ T cells from PBMCs cultured with SARS-CoV-2 spike peptides, obtained before COVID-19 vaccination. The receptor set was obtained from a human donor who received a COVID-19 vaccine. Both conserved end residues are part of each CDR3. D genes are given only for firm matches. Clone size is shown for a subset of rows, as once, few, many or a class of expanded clone.

d_gene	j_gene	abundance	v_gene	CDR3nt	CDR3aa
TRBD1	TRBJ2-3	-	TRBV7-8	TGTGCCAGCAGCTTAGGGGCCGGGACAGGAGCCACAGATACGCAGTATTTT	CASSLGAGTGATDTQYF
TRBD1	TRBJ1-6	-	TRBV6-2/TRBV6-3	TGTGCCAGCAGTTCCTCGGACAGGGGACATTCACCCCTCCACTTT	CASSSSDRGHSPLHF
TRBD2	TRBJ2-1	-	TRBV10-3	TGTGCCATCGGTAGCCTAGCGGGAGGAAGCAATGAGCAGTTCTTC	CAIGSLAGGSNEQFF
TRBD1	TRBJ1-6	few	TRBV5-6	TGTGCCAGCAGCTCAGGGGGCTCCTATAATTCACCCCTCCACTTT	CASSSGGSYNSPLHF
TRBD2	TRBJ2-1	-	TRBV2	TGTGCCAGCTCCAGACTAGCCTCCTACAATGAGCAGTTCTTC	CASSRLASYNEQFF
-	TRBJ1-2	-	TRBV20-1	TGCAGTGCTGCGATGGATGGGGGCTACACCTTC	CSAAMDGGYTF
-	TRBJ2-2	-	TRBV19	TGTGCCAGTAGTATAAATGGACTGACCGGGGAGCTGTTTTTT	CASSINGLTGELFF
TRBD1	TRBJ1-2	-	TRBV5-1	TGCGCCAGCAGCTGGGGGTGGGACAGGGGATCTAAGGAGGATGGCTACACCTTC	CASSWGWDRGSKEDGYTF
-	TRBJ1-2	-	TRBV4-1	TGCGCCAGCAGAAGTCCCGGGAGGGGCCCCTATGGCTACACCTTC	CASRSPGRGPYGYTF
-	TRBJ2-7	-	TRBV2	TGTGCCAGCAACGGAGGGGACGAGCAGTACTTC	CASNGGDEQYF
TRBD1	TRBJ2-2	-	TRBV5-1	TGCGCCAGCAGCCTTGGACAGGGGGGCCTGTCGGGGGAGCTGTTTTTT	CASSLGQGGLSGELFF
TRBD1	TRBJ2-7	-	TRBV7-2	TGTGCCAGCAGCTTAGACGCCGGGACAGTTTCCTACGAGCAGTACTTC	CASSLDAGTVSYEQYF
TRBD2	TRBJ2-5	-	TRBV30	TGTGCCTGGAGTGTCCTGGGACTAGCGGGGGTCTCGTACTTC	CAWSVLGLAGVSYF
TRBD1	TRBJ1-1	-	TRBV7-9	TGTGCCAGCAGCCTTACAGGGGCGAACACTGAAGCTTTCTTT	CASSLTGANTEAFF
-	TRBJ2-1	-	TRBV4-1	TGCGCCAGCAGCCTCACCCACCTTACCGGTGAGCAGTTCTTC	CASSLTHLTGEQFF
-	TRBJ1-5	-	TRBV6-5	TGTGCCACCCAAAGGAGTGGCCCCCATCAGCCCCAGCATTTT	CATQRSGPHQPQHF
TRBD2	TRBJ2-3	-	TRBV19	TGTGCCAGTAGTATGGTACTAGCGGGGGGCCTAGGTCGGTCAGATACGCAGTATTTT	CASSMVLAGGLGRSDTQYF
-	TRBJ1-3	few	TRBV4-2	TGTGCCAGCAGCCAAATCCCGGGACGGAACGGAAACACCATATATTTT	CASSQIPGRNGNTIYF
TRBD1	TRBJ2-7	once	TRBV6-5	TGTGCCAGCAGTTTTACAGGGGTCACGTACTTC	CASSFTGVTYF
-	TRBJ2-3	-	TRBV5-1	TGCGCCAGCAGCTTGGCCTCAGACATCACAGATACGCAGTATTTT	CASSLASDITDTQYF
-	TRBJ1-2	-	TRBV10-3	TGTGCCATCAGTGACGGCGGGGGAGATGGCTACACCTTC	CAISDGGGDGYTF
-	TRBJ1-1	-	TRBV18	TGTGCCAGCTCACCAACGGGGGGCGGCTATGTGGGAGCTTTCTTT	CASSPTGGGYVGAFF
-	TRBJ1-1	few	TRBV7-9	TGTGCCAGCAGCCCCCGTTCGGGGCACACTGAAGCTTTCTTT	CASSPRSGHTEAFF
TRBD2	TRBJ2-3	-	TRBV25-1	TGTGCCAGCAGTAGGAGCGGGGGGACAGATACGCAGTATTTT	CASSRSGGTDTQYF
-	TRBJ2-3	-	TRBV2	TGTGCCAGCAGGGAGACTCCACTAGATACGCAGTATTTT	CASRETPLDTQYF
TRBD2	TRBJ2-1	-	TRBV4-3	TGCGCCAGCAGCCCACGACTAGCGGGGGGCCTGAGCTCCTACAATGAGCAGTTCTTC	CASSPRLAGGLSSYNEQFF
TRBD2	TRBJ2-3	-	TRBV9	TGTGCCAGCAGCACACTAGCGGGGGGAAGCACAGATACGCAGTATTTT	CASSTLAGGSTDTQYF
TRBD1	TRBJ1-2	-	TRBV28	TGTGCCAGCAGTATATACAGGGGAAGAGTAATGGGCTACACCTTC	CASSIYRGRVMGYTF
-	TRBJ2-7	-	TRBV6-5	TGTGCCAGTGGGGTGAGCTCTTACGAGCAGTACTTC	CASGVSSYEQYF
-	TRBJ1-1	-	TRBV6-5	TGTGCCAGCAGGGGTGGGGGGACCACTGAAGCTTTCTTT	CASRGGGTTEAFF
-	TRBJ2-7	-	TRBV25-1	TGTGCCAGCATGAGCAAGAACTCCTACGAGCAGTACTTC	CASMSKNSYEQYF